The present T cell receptor beta chain was sequenced within a study of T cell responses to AZD1222 COVID-19 vaccine. Study findings and constraints: Donors in the cohort were predominantly white British and more often female, and clonal diversity was possibly underestimated. Distributed over spike, vaccine-associated CD4 TCRs predominated at 160-218 and 743-854. Spike-specific TCR breadth rose after two AZD1222 doses, and depth rose as well.

Produced via immunoSEQ multiplex PCR; TCRdb's table is partial and in-frame only. The sample records roughly 150,000 clones, 93% being singletons. Germline CDR1 is GTSNPN and CDR2 is SVGIG (reference sequence). CDR3 size: 14 residues. V was cut by 5 bases and J by 4 bases, with 16 bases left in between. Worth noting for this clone: What it binds is not known.

The receptor comes from an adult in good health. The V and J genes are TRBV30 and TRBJ2-3; D gene unclear. Source: peripheral blood, taken on day 0 of AZD1222 vaccination. The CDR3 reads CAWGTTWGADTQYF. The CDR3 nucleotides read TGTGCCTGGGGTACGACTTGGGGTGCAGATACGCAGTATTTT.